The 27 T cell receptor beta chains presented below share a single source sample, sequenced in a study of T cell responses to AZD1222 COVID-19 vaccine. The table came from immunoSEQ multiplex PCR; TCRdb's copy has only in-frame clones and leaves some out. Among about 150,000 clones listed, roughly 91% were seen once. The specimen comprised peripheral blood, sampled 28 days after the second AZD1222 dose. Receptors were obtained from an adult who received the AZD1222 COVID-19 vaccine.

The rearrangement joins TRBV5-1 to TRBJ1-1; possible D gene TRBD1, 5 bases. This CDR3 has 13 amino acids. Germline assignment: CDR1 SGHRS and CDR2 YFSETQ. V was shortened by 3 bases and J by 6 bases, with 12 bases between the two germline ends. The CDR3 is CASSWDSGPEAFF. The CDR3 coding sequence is TGCGCCAGCAGCTGGGACTCCGGGCCTGAAGCTTTCTTT.

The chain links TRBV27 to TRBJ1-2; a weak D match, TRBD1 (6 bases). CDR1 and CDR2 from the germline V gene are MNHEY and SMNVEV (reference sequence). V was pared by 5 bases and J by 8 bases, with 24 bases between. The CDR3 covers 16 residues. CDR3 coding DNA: TGTGCCAGCAGTACGAACGGACAGAGGCGGAGGGTAGGCTACACCTTC. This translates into CASSTNGQRRRVGYTF.

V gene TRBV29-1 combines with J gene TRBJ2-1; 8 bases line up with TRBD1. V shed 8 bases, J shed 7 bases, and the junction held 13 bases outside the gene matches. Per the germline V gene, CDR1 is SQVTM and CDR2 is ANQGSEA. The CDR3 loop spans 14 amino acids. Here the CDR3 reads CSSGVAQGANEQFF. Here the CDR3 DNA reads TGCAGCTCTGGGGTAGCTCAGGGGGCGAATGAGCAGTTCTTC.

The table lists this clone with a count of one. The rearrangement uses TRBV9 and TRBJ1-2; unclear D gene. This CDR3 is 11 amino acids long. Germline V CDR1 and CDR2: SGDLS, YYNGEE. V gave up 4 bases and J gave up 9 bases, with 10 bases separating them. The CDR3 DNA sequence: TGTGCCAGCAGCCTGGACGGAAGCTACACCTTC. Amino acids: CASSLDGSYTF.

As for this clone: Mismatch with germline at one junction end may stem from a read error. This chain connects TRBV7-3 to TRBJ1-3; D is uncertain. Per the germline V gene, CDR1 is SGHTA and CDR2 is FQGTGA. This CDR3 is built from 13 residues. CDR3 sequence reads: CASSPSVGSTIYF. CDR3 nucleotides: TGTGCCAGCAGCCCATCCGTGGGAAGCACCATATATTTT.

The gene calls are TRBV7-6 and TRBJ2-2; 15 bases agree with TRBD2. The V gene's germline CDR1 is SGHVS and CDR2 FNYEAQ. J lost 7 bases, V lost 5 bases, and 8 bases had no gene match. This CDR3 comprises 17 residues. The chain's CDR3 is CASSPRTSGGAGGELFF. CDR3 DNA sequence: TGTGCCAGCAGCCCCCGGACTAGCGGGGGGGCCGGCGGGGAGCTGTTTTTT.

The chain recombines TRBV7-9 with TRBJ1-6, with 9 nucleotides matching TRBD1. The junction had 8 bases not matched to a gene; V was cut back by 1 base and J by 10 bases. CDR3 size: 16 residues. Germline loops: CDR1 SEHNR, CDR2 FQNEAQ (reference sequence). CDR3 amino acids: CASSLDPGQGRSPLHF. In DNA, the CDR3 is TGTGCCAGCAGCTTAGACCCGGGACAGGGCCGATCACCCCTCCACTTT.

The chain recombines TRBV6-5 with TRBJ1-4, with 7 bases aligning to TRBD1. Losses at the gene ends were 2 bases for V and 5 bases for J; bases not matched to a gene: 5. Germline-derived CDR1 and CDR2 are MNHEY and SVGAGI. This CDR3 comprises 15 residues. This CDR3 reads CASSYGHRGNEKLFF. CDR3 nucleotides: TGTGCCAGCAGTTACGGTCACAGGGGAAATGAAAAACTGTTTTTT.

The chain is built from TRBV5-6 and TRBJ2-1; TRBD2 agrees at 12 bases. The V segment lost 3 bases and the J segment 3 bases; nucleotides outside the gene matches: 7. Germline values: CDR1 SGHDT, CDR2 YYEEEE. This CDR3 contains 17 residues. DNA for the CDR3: TGTGCCAGCAGCTGGACTAGGACTAGCGGGAACTACAATGAGCAGTTCTTC. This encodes CASSWTRTSGNYNEQFF.

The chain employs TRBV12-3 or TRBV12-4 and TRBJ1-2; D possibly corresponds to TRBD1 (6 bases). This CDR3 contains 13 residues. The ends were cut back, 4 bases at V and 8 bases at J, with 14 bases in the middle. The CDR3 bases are TGTGCCAGCAGTTCACAGGGTCCCTGGGGCTACACCTTC. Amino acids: CASSSQGPWGYTF.

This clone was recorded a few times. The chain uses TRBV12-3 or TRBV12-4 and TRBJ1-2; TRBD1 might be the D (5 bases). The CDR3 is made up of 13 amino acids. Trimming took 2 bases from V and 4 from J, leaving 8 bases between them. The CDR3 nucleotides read TGTGCCAGCAGTTTATCCGACAGCTATGGCTACACCTTC. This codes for CASSLSDSYGYTF.

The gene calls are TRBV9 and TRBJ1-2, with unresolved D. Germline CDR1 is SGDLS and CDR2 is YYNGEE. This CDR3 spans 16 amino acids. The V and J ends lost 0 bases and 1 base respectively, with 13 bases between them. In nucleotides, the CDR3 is TGTGCCAGCAGCGTAGGAGCGGGTCTCTATAACTATGGCTACACCTTC. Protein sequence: CASSVGAGLYNYGYTF.

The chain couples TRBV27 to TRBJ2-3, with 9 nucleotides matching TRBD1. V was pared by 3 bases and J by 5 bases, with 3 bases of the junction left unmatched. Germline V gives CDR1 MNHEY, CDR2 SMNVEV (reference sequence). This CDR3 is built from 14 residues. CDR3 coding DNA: TGTGCCAGCAGTTTGGACAGGGGCGGAGATACGCAGTATTTT. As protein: CASSLDRGGDTQYF.

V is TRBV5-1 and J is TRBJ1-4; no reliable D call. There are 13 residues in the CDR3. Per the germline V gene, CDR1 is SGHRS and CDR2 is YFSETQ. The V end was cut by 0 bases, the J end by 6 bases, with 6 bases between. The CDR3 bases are TGCGCCAGCAGCTTGGCGGCGGATGAAAAACTGTTTTTT. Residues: CASSLAADEKLFF.

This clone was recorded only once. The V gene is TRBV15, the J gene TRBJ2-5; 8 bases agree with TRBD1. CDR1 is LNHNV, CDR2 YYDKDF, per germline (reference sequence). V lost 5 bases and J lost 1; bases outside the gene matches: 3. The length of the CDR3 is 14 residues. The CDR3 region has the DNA TGTGCCACCAGCGGAGGACAGGGCCAAGAGACCCAGTACTTC. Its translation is CATSGGQGQETQYF.

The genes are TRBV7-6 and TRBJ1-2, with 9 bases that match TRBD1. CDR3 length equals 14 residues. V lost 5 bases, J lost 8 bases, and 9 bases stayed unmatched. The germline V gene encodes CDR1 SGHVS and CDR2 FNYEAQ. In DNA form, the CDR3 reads TGTGCCAGCAGCCCCGCGACAGGGGGGGGAGGCTACACCTTC. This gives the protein CASSPATGGGGYTF.

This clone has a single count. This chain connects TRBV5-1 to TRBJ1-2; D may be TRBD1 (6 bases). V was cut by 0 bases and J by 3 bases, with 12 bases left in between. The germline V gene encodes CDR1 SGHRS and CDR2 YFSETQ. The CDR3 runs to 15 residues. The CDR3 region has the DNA TGCGCCAGCAGCTTGGATACAGGGTTGGACTATGGCTACACCTTC. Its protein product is CASSLDTGLDYGYTF. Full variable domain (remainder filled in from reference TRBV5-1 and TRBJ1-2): KAGVTQTPRYLIKTRGQQVTLSCSPISGHRSVSWYQQTPGQGLQFLFEYFSETQRNKGNFPGRFSGRQFSNSRSEMNVSTLELGDSALYLCASSLDTGLDYGYTFGSGTRLTVV.

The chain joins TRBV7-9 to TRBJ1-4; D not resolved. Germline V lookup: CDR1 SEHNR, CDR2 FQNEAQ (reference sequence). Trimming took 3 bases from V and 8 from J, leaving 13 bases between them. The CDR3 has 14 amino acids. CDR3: CASSFLRAGEKLFF. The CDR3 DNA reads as TGTGCCAGCAGCTTTTTAAGGGCGGGAGAAAAACTGTTTTTT. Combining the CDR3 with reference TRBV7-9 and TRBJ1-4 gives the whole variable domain DTGVSQNPRHKITKRGQNVTFRCDPISEHNRLYWYRQTLGQGPEFLTYFQNEAQLEKSRLLSDRFSAERPKGSFSTLEIQRTEQGDSAMYLCASSFLRAGEKLFFGSGTQLSVL.

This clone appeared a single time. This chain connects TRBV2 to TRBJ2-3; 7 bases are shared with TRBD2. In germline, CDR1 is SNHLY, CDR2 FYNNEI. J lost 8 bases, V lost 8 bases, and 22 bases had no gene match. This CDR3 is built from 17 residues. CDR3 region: CASGGGAGTSFAVTQYF. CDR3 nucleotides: TGTGCCAGCGGGGGGGGAGCCGGGACTTCTTTCGCTGTTACGCAGTATTTT.

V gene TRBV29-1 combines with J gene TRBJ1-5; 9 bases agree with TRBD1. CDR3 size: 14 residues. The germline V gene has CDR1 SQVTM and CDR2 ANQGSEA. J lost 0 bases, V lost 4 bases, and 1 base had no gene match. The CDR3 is CSVGDRVSNQPQHF. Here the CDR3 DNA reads TGCAGCGTTGGGGACAGGGTTAGCAATCAGCCCCAGCATTTT.

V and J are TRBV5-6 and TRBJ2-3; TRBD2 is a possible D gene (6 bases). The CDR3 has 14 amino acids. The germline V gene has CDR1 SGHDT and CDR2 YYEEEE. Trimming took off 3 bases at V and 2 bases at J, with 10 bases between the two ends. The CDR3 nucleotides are TGTGCCAGCAGCTGGGGGACTGTCACAGATACGCAGTATTTT. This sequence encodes CASSWGTVTDTQYF.

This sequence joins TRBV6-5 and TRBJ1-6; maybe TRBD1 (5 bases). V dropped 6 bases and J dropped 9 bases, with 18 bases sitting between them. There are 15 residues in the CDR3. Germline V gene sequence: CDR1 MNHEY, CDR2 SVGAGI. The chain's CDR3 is CASRRGGGGSSPLHF. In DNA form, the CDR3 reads TGTGCCAGCAGAAGAGGCGGGGGTGGGTCTTCACCCCTCCACTTT.

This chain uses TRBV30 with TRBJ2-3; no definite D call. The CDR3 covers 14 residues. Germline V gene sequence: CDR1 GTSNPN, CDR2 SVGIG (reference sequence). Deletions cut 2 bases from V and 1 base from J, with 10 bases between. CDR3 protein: CAWSLRSGTDTQYF. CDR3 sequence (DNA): TGTGCCTGGAGTTTAAGGAGCGGCACAGATACGCAGTATTTT.

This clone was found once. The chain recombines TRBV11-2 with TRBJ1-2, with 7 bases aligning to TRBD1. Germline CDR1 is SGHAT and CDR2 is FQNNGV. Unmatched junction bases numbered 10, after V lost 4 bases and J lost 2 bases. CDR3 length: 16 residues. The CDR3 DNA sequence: TGTGCCAGCAGCTCGACAGGGCGCCGGGTGAACTATGGCTACACCTTC. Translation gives CASSSTGRRVNYGYTF.

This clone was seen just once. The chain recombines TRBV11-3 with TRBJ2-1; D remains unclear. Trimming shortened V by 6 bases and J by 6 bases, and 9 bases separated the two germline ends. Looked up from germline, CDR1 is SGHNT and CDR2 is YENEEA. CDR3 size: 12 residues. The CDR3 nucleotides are TGTGCCAGCAGAGGGTGGGGCAATGAGCAGTTCTTC. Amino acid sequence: CASRGWGNEQFF.

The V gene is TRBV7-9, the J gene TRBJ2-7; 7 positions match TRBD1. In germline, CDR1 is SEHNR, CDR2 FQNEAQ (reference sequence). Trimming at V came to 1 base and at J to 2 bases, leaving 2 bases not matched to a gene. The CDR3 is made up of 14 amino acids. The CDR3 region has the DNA TGTGCCAGCAGCTTAGAAAGGGGGCCCTACGAGCAGTACTTC. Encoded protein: CASSLERGPYEQYF.

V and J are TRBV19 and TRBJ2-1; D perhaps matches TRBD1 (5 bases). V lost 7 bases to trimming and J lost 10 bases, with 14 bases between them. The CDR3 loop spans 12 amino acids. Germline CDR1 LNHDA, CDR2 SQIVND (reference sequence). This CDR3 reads CASTKGIGEQFF. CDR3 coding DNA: TGTGCCAGTACTAAGGGGATCGGAGAGCAGTTCTTC. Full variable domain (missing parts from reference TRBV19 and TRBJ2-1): DGGITQSPKYLFRKEGQNVTLSCEQNLNHDAMYWYRQDPGQGLRLIYYSQIVNDFQKGDIAEGYSVSREKKESFPLTVTSAQKNPTAFYLCASTKGIGEQFFGPGTRLTVL.